These 19 T cell receptor beta chains came from one sample sequenced in a study of response to subunit inactivated influenza vaccine. One entry per CDR3 protein results from TCRdb running MiXCR on the RT-PCR reads. The sample shows under 850,000 distinct CDR3 sequences, around 20% of them seen only once. The sequences come from PBMCs from blood, collected 4 to 6 days after vaccination. The source of these receptors is a man aged 45-65 years who received an inactivated influenza vaccine.

This clonotype was counted ten times or more. The chain has TRBV29-1 and TRBJ2-7, with 8 bases lining up with TRBD1. V was clipped by 4 bases and J by 6 bases; unmatched bases: 5. The CDR3 is made up of 12 amino acids. Germline V gene lookup returns CDR1 SQVTM and CDR2 ANQGSEA. The CDR3 nucleotides read TGCAGCGTTGTGAGGACAGGGCCCGAGCAGTACTTC. Protein: CSVVRTGPEQYF.

There are many counts of this clonotype. The chain combines TRBV20-1 with TRBJ2-2; D gene ambiguous. Trimming removed 3 bases at V and 0 bases at J, with 5 bases between. The CDR3 loop spans 13 amino acids. Germline V gives CDR1 DFQATT, CDR2 SNEGSKA (reference sequence). CDR3 amino acids: CSARIPNTGELFF. CDR3 DNA: TGCAGTGCTAGGATCCCGAACACCGGGGAGCTGTTTTTT.

Worth noting for this clonotype: Compared with germline, one end of the junction differs, possibly owing to a read error. The gene calls are TRBV20-1 and TRBJ2-5; a possible D gene is TRBD2 (6 bases). Germline V lookup: CDR1 DFQATT, CDR2 SNEGSKA (reference sequence). The CDR3 has 15 amino acids. CDR3 DNA sequence: TGCAGTGCTATTAGGGACTTTTACCTCCAAGAGACTCAGTACTTC. Residues: CSAIRDFYLQETQYF.

J is TRBJ2-3 and V is TRBV20-1, with 7 positions matching TRBD2. Trimming at V came to 6 bases and at J to 2 bases, leaving 5 bases not matched to a gene. The CDR3 sequence is 13 residues long. Germline-derived CDR1 and CDR2 are DFQATT and SNEGSKA (reference sequence). The DNA for the CDR3 is TGCAGTGCCAAGCGGGGCTTCACAGATACGCAGTATTTT. This codes for CSAKRGFTDTQYF.

The chain has TRBV7-9 and TRBJ2-5, with TRBD2 identical over 11 bases. Germline CDR1 is SEHNR and CDR2 is FQNEAQ (reference sequence). This CDR3 spans 15 amino acids. V shed 7 bases and J 2 bases; nucleotides not matched to a gene: 6. The CDR3 DNA reads as TGTGCCAGCACCATACTAGCGGGGGCGCAAGAGACCCAGTACTTC. The encoded protein is CASTILAGAQETQYF.

This clonotype was counted ten times or more. This chain links TRBV20-1 with TRBJ2-2, with D unclear. Germline V gene data show CDR1 as DFQATT and CDR2 as SNEGSKA (reference sequence). V was shortened by 3 bases and J by 7 bases, with 9 bases between the two germline ends. The length of the CDR3 is 12 residues. The CDR3 protein is CSASRTGGELFF. Here the CDR3 DNA reads TGCAGTGCTAGCAGGACCGGCGGGGAGCTGTTTTTT.

This clonotype was recorded a few times. This chain connects TRBV6-2 or TRBV6-3 to TRBJ2-7, with D uncertain. The CDR3 has 11 amino acids. V lost 6 bases, J lost 6 bases, and 9 bases lay in between. CDR1 is MNHEY, CDR2 SVGEGT, per germline. The CDR3 DNA is TGTGCCAGCAGCCGCTGGGGCGAGCAGTACTTC. This translates into CASSRWGEQYF.

This clonotype was counted between two and nine times. The chain carries TRBV20-1 and TRBJ2-3; D gene unclear. V lost 0 bases to trimming and J lost 4 bases, with 8 bases between them. The CDR3 runs 13 residues. Germline-derived CDR1 and CDR2 are DFQATT and SNEGSKA (reference sequence). The CDR3 DNA reads TGCAGTGCTAGAGAAAGTGGGCCAGATACGCAGTATTTT. It translates to CSARESGPDTQYF.

V and J are TRBV11-2 and TRBJ2-5, with 14 positions matching TRBD2. Germline V gives CDR1 SGHAT, CDR2 FQNNGV. Losses at the gene ends were 5 bases for V and 4 bases for J; bases not matched to a gene: 15. The CDR3 totals 19 residues. The DNA of the CDR3 is TGTGCCAGCAGCCTACGACTAGCGGGGGGGCCAAGGTTGCGAGAGACCCAGTACTTC. This encodes CASSLRLAGGPRLRETQYF.

Only a few counts were recorded for this clonotype. As DNA, the CDR3 is TGTGCCAGCAGCACAGGGTCAGGCGCTTTCTTT. Translating it yields CASSTGSGAFF. The rearrangement uses TRBV7-9 and TRBJ1-1; possibly TRBD1 for D (6 bases). The CDR3 runs to 11 residues. V gave up 5 bases and J gave up 11 bases, with 12 bases separating them. Germline values: CDR1 SEHNR, CDR2 FQNEAQ (reference sequence).

This clonotype occurred a few times. The chain joins TRBV7-2 to TRBJ2-5; possible D gene TRBD2, 6 bases. Germline values: CDR1 SGHTA, CDR2 FQGNSA. V dropped 2 bases and J dropped 1 base, with 14 bases sitting between them. This CDR3 is 16 amino acids long. The chain's CDR3 is CASSLIGGEIQETQYF. The CDR3 coding sequence is TGTGCCAGCAGCTTAATCGGCGGGGAGATCCAAGAGACCCAGTACTTC.

The chain carries TRBV10-3 and TRBJ1-5; perhaps TRBD1 as D (6 bases). This CDR3 region has 16 residues. Germline lookup yields CDR1 ENHRY and CDR2 SYGVKD. V gave up 3 bases and J gave up 0 bases, with 12 bases separating them. For the CDR3, the DNA is TGTGCCATCAGTGAAACAGGGCGAAATAGCAATCAGCCCCAGCATTTT. This codes for CAISETGRNSNQPQHF.

The chain combines TRBV28 with TRBJ2-7; 9 bases map to TRBD1. Per germline, CDR1 MDHEN and CDR2 SYDVKM. The CDR3 extends over 15 amino acids. V shed 8 bases, J shed 4 bases, and the junction held 12 bases outside the gene matches. The CDR3 loop is CASFSLDRGGYEQYF. As DNA, the CDR3 is TGTGCCAGCTTTTCCTTGGACAGGGGCGGGTACGAGCAGTACTTC.

The chain recombines TRBV15 with TRBJ2-1; D not resolved. The CDR3 length is 13 residues. The V gene's germline CDR1 is LNHNV and CDR2 YYDKDF (reference sequence). Trimming cost V 5 bases and J 10 bases, with 15 bases left between them. In DNA form, the CDR3 reads TGTGCCACCAGCCCCCCTTTGTATAACGAGCAGTTCTTC. Protein sequence: CATSPPLYNEQFF.

V is TRBV12-3 or TRBV12-4 and J is TRBJ2-1; TRBD1 might be the D (6 bases). The CDR3 is made up of 14 amino acids. The V end was cut by 3 bases, the J end by 6 bases, with 12 bases between. CDR3: CASSFFRGPNEQFF. CDR3 DNA: TGTGCCAGCAGTTTTTTCAGGGGCCCCAATGAGCAGTTCTTC.

There are a few counts of this clonotype. V gene TRBV5-1 combines with J gene TRBJ2-5, with 7 bases that match TRBD2. The CDR3 is 16 amino acids. Germline CDR1 is SGHRS and CDR2 is YFSETQ. Trimming removed 4 bases from V and 5 bases from J; junction bases left unmatched: 14. DNA of the CDR3: TGCGCCAGCAGCCCGCAGGGAGGGTCTTTCCTGGAGACCCAGTACTTC. This gives the protein CASSPQGGSFLETQYF.

V gene TRBV4-2 combines with J gene TRBJ2-7; possibly TRBD1 for D (6 bases). This CDR3 is built from 15 residues. CDR1 and CDR2 from the germline V gene are LGHNA and YNFKEQ. The V and J ends lost 4 bases and 5 bases respectively, with 18 bases between them. The CDR3 DNA sequence: TGTGCCAGCAGCCTCAGACAGGCCTCCGGCGACGAGCAGTACTTC. Amino acids: CASSLRQASGDEQYF.

This clonotype was observed a few times. The V call is TRBV29-1, the J call TRBJ2-6, with TRBD1 matching over 7 bases. CDR1 SQVTM and CDR2 ANQGSEA come from the germline V gene. The CDR3 length is 14 residues. J was trimmed by 2 bases and V by 5 bases; bases with no gene match: 3. The CDR3 DNA reads as TGCAGCGTTTCGCAGGGGGCTGGGGCCAACGTCCTGACTTTC. Its protein product is CSVSQGAGANVLTF.

The chain carries TRBV20-1 and TRBJ1-2, with 8 bases aligning to TRBD1. Germline V gives CDR1 DFQATT, CDR2 SNEGSKA (reference sequence). This CDR3 region has 12 residues. With V trimmed by 5 bases and J by 6 bases, 5 bases remained unmatched. The CDR3 protein is CSAARDRHGYTF. CDR3 nucleotides: TGCAGTGCTGCCCGGGACAGGCATGGCTACACCTTC.